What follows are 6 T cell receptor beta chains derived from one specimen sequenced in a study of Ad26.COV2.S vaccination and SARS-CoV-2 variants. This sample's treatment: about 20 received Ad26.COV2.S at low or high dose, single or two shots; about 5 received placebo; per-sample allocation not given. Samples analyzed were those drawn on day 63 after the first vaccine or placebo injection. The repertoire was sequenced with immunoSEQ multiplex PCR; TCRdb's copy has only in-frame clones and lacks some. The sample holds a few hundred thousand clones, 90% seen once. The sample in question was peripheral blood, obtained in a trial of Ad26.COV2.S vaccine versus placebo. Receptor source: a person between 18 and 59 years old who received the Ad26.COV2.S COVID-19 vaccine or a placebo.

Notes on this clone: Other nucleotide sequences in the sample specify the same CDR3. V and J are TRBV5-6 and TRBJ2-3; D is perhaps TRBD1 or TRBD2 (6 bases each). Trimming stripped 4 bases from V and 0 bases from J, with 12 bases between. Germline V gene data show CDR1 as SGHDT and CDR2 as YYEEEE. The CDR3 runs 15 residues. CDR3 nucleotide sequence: TGTGCCAGCAGCCCGGTAGGGGGGAGCACAGATACGCAGTATTTT. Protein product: CASSPVGGSTDTQYF.

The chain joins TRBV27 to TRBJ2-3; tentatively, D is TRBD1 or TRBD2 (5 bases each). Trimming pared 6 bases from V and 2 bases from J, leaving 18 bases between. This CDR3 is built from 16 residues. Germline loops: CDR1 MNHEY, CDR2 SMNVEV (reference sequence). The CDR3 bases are TGTGCCAGCAGGGGGGACGTAGCCTATCACACAGATACGCAGTATTTT. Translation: CASRGDVAYHTDTQYF.

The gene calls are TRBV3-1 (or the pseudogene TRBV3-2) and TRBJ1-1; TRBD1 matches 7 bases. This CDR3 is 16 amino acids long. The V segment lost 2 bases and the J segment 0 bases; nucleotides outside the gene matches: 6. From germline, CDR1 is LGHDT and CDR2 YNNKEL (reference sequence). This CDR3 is CASSQIGGRVNTEAFF. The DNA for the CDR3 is TGTGCCAGCAGCCAAATAGGGGGCAGGGTGAACACTGAAGCTTTCTTT.

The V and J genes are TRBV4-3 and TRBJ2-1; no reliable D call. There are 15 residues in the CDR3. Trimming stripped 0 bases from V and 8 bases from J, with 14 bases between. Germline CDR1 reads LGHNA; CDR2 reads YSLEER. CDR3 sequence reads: CASSQEARPKDEQFF. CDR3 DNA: TGCGCCAGCAGCCAAGAGGCTCGGCCGAAGGATGAGCAGTTCTTC.

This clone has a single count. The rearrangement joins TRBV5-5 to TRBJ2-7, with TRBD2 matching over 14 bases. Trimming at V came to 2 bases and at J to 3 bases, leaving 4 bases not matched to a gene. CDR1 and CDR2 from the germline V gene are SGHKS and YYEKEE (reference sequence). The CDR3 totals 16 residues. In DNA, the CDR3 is TGTGCCAGCAGCTTTTCCGGGACTAGCGGGAGCTACGAGCAGTACTTC. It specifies CASSFSGTSGSYEQYF.

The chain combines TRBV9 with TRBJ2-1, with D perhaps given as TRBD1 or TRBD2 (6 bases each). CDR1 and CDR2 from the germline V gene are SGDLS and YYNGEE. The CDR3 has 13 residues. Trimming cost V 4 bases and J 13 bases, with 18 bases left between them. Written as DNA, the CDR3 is TGTGCCAGCAGCAAACGTGGAGGGACAAACCAGTTCTTC. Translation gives CASSKRGGTNQFF.